The present entry profiles one T cell receptor beta chain with its context. Its antigen is undetermined. The record originates from a study of cytomegalovirus exposure and HLA in healthy donors. Overall study context: Of all 400 or so donors who were genotyped, 70% to 85% belonged to the Caucasian-associated ancestry cluster. Study-wide points: Association of 15,000 to 20,000 TCR beta sequences with HLA alleles was found at 0.05 false discovery rate in a later analysis. Reports state that TCR beta sequences accurately predicted most subjects' HLA-A and HLA-B alleles.

The germline V and J ends were trimmed by 6 bases and 11 bases, with 25 bases remaining between them. Germline V gives CDR1 SQVTM, CDR2 ANQGSEA. The CDR3 loop spans 14 amino acids. In the PCR, 60 Vbeta and 13 Jbeta primers were used. This table comes from immunoSEQ multiplex PCR, and its TCRdb copy is limited to in-frame clones, with some not included. The table includes about 80,000 clones, about four fifths detected once. Sequencing was done on a sample of PBMCs. This chain connects TRBV29-1 to TRBJ1-1, with D tentatively TRBD1 (6 bases). The clonotype originates from a man over 45 in good health and CMV-seropositive. Here the CDR3 reads CSVVSGSSGDAAFF. In DNA form, the CDR3 reads TGCAGCGTGGTTAGCGGGAGCTCAGGGGACGCCGCTTTCTTT.